This TCR beta chain derives from a study of response to subunit inactivated influenza vaccine. Overall study findings and caveats: Authors suggested each seasonal flu vaccination may recruit only limited numbers of new T cells.

Details on this clonotype: Its antigen remains unknown.

This CDR3 region has 15 residues. Germline V CDR1 and CDR2: SGHAT, FQNNGV. V gave up 1 base and J gave up 5 bases; unmatched junction bases: 5. TCRdb passed the RT-PCR reads through MiXCR, listing each CDR3 protein once. The repertoire holds hundreds of thousands of distinct CDR3 sequences, with roughly 9.7% as singletons. This specimen consisted of PBMCs from blood, obtained about 40 days after vaccination. This chain joins TRBV11-2 and TRBJ2-3; 8 nucleotides align to TRBD2. The clonotype was recovered from a middle-aged man who received an inactivated influenza vaccine. Here the CDR3 DNA reads TGTGCCAGCAGCTTAGTTAGCGGGATAGGAGATACGCAGTATTTT. It encodes CASSLVSGIGDTQYF.